This is a list of T cell receptor beta chains from one sample in a study of CD8 T cells in Susac syndrome. TCRdb re-called the immunoSEQ multiplex PCR reads with MiXCR, one entry per CDR3 protein. Among 200,000 to 250,000 distinct CDR3 sequences listed, 80% to 95% were seen once. Sequencing used CD8+ T cells from PBMCs. These receptors came from a human donor with multiple sclerosis. CDR3s include the opening cysteine and the closing phenylalanine or tryptophan. Fields, in order: J gene, V gene, CDR3 protein.

TRBJ2-7,TRBV6-2/TRBV6-3,CASSYARASSYEQYF
TRBJ1-5,TRBV19,CASGPGNQPQHF
TRBJ2-5,TRBV19,CASTPEGGETQYF
TRBJ1-1,TRBV29-1,CSVWAGQNMNTEAFF
TRBJ1-3,TRBV7-9,CASSSIGQAIKGNTIYF
TRBJ2-5,TRBV27,CASSRSGGGGETQYF
TRBJ2-5,TRBV27,CASSPWAETQYF
TRBJ2-1,TRBV11-2,CASSLVVRSADEQFF
TRBJ1-2,TRBV20-1,CSAPRQGEEGYTF
TRBJ2-2,TRBV7-2,CASSPPPGSHTGELFF
TRBJ1-1,TRBV4-1,CASSHNPGLTEAFF
TRBJ2-1,TRBV13,CASSRLLRTSGRRNEQFF
TRBJ1-2,TRBV5-1,CASSLEATGGFYGYTF
TRBJ2-7,TRBV20-1,CSASGPSGQTSYEQYF
TRBJ1-1,TRBV4-3,CASSQDLHPMNTEAFF
TRBJ2-7,TRBV21-1,CASIQTGEQYF
TRBJ1-2,TRBV5-4,CASSPRGRANYGYTF
TRBJ2-7,TRBV5-1,CASMDGGGLHEQYF
TRBJ2-7,TRBV6-6,CASSYSPQSSYEQYF
TRBJ2-1,TRBV5-4,CASSPGLAGVYEQFF
TRBJ1-1,TRBV14,CASSQADLNTEAFF
TRBJ1-2,TRBV5-4,CASRVPGDEDGYTF
TRBJ2-7,TRBV27,CASSRGTPYEQYF
TRBJ2-7,TRBV12-3/TRBV12-4,CASGRSDDSYEQYF
TRBJ1-2,TRBV6-1,CASSDPSGNGYTF
TRBJ1-5,TRBV5-6,CASSLGTGPHQPQHF
TRBJ2-7,TRBV7-9,CASSPALKLYEQYF